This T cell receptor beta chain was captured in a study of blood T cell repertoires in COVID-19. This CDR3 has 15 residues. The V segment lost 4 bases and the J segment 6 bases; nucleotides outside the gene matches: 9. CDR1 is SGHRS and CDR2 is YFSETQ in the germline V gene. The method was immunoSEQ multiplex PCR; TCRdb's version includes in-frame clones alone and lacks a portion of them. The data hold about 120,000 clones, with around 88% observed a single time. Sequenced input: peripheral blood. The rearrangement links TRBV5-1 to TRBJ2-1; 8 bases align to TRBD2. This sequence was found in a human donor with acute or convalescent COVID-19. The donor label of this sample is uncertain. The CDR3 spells CASSNREGTANEQFF. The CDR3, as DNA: TGCGCCAGCAGCAACCGGGAGGGCACCGCCAATGAGCAGTTCTTC.